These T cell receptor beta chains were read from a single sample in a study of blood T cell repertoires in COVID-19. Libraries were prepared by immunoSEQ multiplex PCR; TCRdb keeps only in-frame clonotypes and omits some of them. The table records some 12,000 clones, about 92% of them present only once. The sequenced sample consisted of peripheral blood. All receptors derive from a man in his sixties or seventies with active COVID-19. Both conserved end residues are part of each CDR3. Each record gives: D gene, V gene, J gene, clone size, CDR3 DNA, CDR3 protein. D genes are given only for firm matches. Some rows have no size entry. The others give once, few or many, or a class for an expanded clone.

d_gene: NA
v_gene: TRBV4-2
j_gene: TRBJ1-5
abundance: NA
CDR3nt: TGTGCCAGCAGCCTTCAGGGCAGCGATTACAATCAGCCCCAGCATTTT
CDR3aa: CASSLQGSDYNQPQHF

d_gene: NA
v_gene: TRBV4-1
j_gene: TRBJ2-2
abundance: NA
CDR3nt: TGCGCCAGCAGCTTTGTCGGCGGGGAGCTGTTTTTT
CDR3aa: CASSFVGGELFF

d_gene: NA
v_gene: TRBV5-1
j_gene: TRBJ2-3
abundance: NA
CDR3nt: TGCGCCAGCAGCTTAGGGGGGGCGACTAACGGAGATACGCAGTATTTT
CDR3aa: CASSLGGATNGDTQYF

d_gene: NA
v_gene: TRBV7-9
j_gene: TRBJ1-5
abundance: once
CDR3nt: TGTGCCAGCAGCCTAGGGGAGGCTCAGCCCCAGCATTTT
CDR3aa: CASSLGEAQPQHF

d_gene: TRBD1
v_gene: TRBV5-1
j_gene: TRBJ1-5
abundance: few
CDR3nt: TGCGCCAGCAGCCAGACAGGGGGAAGAAATCAGCCCCAGCATTTT
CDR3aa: CASSQTGGRNQPQHF

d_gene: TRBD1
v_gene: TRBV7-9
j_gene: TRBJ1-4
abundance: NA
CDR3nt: TGTGCCAGCAGCTTTGTCAGGGGGACGATCTTGGCTAATGAAAAACTGTTTTTT
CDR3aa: CASSFVRGTILANEKLFF

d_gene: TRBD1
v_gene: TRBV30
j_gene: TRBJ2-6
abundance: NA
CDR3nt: TGTGCCTGGAGAAGGGGACAGGGTAGCTCTGGGGCCAACGTCCTGACTTTC
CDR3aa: CAWRRGQGSSGANVLTF

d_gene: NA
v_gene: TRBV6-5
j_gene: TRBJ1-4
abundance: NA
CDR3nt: TGTGCCAGCAGGGGGGGTCTGACTAATGAAAAACTGTTTTTT
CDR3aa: CASRGGLTNEKLFF

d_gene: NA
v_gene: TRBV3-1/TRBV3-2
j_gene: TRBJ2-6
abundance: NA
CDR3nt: TGTGCCAGCAGCCCCCTCCCAGGAGGGCTCAACTCTGGGGCCAACGTCCTGACTTTC
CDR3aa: CASSPLPGGLNSGANVLTF

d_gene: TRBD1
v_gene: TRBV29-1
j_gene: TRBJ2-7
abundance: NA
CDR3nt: TGCAGCGTGGCCGGACAGGCCTCCTACGAGCAGTACTTC
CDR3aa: CSVAGQASYEQYF

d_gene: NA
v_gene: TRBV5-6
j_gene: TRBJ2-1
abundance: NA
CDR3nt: TGTGCCAGCAGCTTTCCGACAGGCTCCAATGAGCAGTTCTTC
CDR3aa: CASSFPTGSNEQFF

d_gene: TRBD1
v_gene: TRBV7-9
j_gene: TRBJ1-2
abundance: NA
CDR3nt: TGTGCCAGCAGCCTCTGGGGACAGGCGGACTACACCTTC
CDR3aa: CASSLWGQADYTF

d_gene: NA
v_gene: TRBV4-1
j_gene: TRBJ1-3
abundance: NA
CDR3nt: TGCGCCAGCAGCCAAGCCAAGGGGTCGCGCTCTCTGGGAAACACCATATATTTT
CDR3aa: CASSQAKGSRSLGNTIYF

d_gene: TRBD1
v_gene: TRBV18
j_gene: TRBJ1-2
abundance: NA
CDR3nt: TGTGCCAGCTCCTATAACACAGGGGATGGCTACACCTTC
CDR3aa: CASSYNTGDGYTF

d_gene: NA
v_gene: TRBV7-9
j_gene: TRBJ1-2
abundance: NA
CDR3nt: TGTGCCAGCAGCTTAGGGGCAACCAGGCACTATGGCTACACCTTC
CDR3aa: CASSLGATRHYGYTF

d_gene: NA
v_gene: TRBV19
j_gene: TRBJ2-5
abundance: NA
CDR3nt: TGTGCCAGTAGTATGGAAACAGGGAGGGGATGGGAGACCCAGTACTTC
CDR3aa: CASSMETGRGWETQYF

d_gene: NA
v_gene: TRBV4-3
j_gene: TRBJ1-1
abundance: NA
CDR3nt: TGCGCCAGCAGCCAAGATACCAGGGTGGCTGAAGCTTTCTTT
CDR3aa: CASSQDTRVAEAFF

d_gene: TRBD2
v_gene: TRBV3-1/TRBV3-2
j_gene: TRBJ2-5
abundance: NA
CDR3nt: TGTGCCAGCAGCCCTAGGACTAGCGGGGATTTATCTAAAGAGACCCAGTACTTC
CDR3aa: CASSPRTSGDLSKETQYF

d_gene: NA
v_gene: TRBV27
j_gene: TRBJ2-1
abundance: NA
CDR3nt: TGTGCCAGCAGCCTTGACACTCCCTCCTACAATGAGCAGTTCTTC
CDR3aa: CASSLDTPSYNEQFF

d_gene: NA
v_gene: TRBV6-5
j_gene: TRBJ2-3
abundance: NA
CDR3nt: TGTGCCAGCAGCCGCGGGATCAGCGCAGATACGCAGTATTTT
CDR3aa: CASSRGISADTQYF

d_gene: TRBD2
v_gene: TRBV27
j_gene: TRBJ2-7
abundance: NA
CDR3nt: TGTGCCAGTCTAGCGGACCTGTCCTACGAGCAGTACTTC
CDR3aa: CASLADLSYEQYF

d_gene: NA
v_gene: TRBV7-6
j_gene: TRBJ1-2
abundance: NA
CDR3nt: TGTGCCAGCAGCTCGGGACTGAGCTATGGCTACACCTTC
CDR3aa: CASSSGLSYGYTF

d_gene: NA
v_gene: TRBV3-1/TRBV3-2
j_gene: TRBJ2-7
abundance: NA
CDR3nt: TGTGCCAGCAGCCAAGGTACAGGATCCTACGAGCAGTACTTC
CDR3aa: CASSQGTGSYEQYF

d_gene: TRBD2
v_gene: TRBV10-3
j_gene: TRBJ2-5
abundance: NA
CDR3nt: TGTGCCATCCAGCGGGAGTTGGGGGAGACCCAGTACTTC
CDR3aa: CAIQRELGETQYF

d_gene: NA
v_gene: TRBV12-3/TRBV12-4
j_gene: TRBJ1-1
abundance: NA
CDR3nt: TGTGCCAGCAGAATAAAGAACACTGAAGCTTTCTTT
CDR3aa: CASRIKNTEAFF

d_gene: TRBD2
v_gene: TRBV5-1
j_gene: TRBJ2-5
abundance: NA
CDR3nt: TGCGCCAGCAGCTTGGGTGGGACTAGCGGGGAAGAGACCCAGTACTTC
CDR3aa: CASSLGGTSGEETQYF

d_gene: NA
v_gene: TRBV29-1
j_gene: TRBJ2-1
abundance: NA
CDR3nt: TGCAGCGTTGAAACGGAGACCTACAATGAGCAGTTCTTC
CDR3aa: CSVETETYNEQFF

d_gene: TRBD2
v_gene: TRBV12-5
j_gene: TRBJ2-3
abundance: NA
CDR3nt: TGTGCTAGTGGTTTAATCCAGCGGGGGGCTACGCAGTATTTT
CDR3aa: CASGLIQRGATQYF

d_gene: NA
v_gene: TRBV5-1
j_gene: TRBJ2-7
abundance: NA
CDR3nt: TGCGCCAGCAGCTCAAGGGTCGGGGCCTACGAGCAGTACTTC
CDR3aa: CASSSRVGAYEQYF

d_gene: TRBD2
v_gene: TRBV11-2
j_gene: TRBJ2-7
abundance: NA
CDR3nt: TGTGCCAGCAGCTTAGATAAGGGACTAGCGGGGAGCTCCTACGAGCAGTACTTC
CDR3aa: CASSLDKGLAGSSYEQYF

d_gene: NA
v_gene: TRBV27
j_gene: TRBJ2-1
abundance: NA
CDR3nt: TGTGCCAGCACGGGAGAAGCGGCCATAAGCTCCTACAATGAGCAGTTCTTC
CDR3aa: CASTGEAAISSYNEQFF

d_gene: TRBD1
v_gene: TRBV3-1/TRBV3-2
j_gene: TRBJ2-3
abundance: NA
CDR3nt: TGTGCCAGCAGCCCCACAGGGGGCCATAGAGGCACAGATACGCAGTATTTT
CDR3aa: CASSPTGGHRGTDTQYF

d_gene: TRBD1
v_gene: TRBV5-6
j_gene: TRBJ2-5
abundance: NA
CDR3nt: TGTGCCAGCGGCCCGACAGGGAACCAAGAGACCCAGTACTTC
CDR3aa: CASGPTGNQETQYF

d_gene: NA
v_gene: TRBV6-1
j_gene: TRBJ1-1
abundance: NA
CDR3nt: TGTGCCAGCAGTGAAAACGGGAACACTGAAGCTTTCTTT
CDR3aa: CASSENGNTEAFF

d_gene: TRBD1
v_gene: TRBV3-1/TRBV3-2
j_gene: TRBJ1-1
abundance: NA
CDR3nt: TGTGCCAGCAGCCGTATACAGGGGGGGACTGAAGCTTTCTTT
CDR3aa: CASSRIQGGTEAFF

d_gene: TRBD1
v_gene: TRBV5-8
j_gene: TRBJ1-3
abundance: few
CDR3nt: TGTGCCAGCAGGCGACAGGGGGAGAGAAACACCATATATTTT
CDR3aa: CASRRQGERNTIYF

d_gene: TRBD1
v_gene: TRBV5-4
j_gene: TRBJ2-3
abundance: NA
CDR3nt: TGTGCCAGCAGCGAGCCAGGGGGTGCGCAGTATTTT
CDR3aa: CASSEPGGAQYF

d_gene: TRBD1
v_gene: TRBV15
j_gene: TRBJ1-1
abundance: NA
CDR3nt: TGTGCCACCAGCAGCCAACAGGGGGACGGTGAATGTTTCTTT
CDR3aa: CATSSQQGDGECFF

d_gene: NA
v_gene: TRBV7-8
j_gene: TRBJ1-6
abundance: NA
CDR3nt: TGTGCCAGCAGCTTGGATGGGGGGGCTTACACAAATTCACCCCTCCACTTT
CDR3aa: CASSLDGGAYTNSPLHF

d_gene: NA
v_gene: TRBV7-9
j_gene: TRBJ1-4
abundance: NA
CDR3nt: TGTGCCAGCACCCTACTTGGGGGGGCGAGTGAAAAACTGTTTTTT
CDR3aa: CASTLLGGASEKLFF

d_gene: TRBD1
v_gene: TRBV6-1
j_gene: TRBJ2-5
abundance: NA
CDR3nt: TGTGCCAGCAGTGTCAGGACAGGTCGGCAAGTTGAGACCCAGTACTTC
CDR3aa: CASSVRTGRQVETQYF

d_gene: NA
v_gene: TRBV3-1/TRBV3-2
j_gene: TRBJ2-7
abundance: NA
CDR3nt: TGTGCCAGCAGCCGTCACTCGCCCCCGGACGAGCAGTACTTC
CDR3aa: CASSRHSPPDEQYF

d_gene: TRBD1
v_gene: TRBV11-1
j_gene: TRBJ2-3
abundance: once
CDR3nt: TGTGCCAGCAGCATACAGGGGGGCACAGATACGCAGTATTTT
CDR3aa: CASSIQGGTDTQYF

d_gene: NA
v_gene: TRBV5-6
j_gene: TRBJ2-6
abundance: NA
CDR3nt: TGTGCCAGCAGCTCAGGGTCTGGGGCCAACGTCCTGACTTTC
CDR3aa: CASSSGSGANVLTF

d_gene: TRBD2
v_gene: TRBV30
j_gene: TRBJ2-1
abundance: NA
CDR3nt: TGTGCCCACACGGGACGGGAGGGCTCTCGCAATGAGCAGTTCTTC
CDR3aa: CAHTGREGSRNEQFF

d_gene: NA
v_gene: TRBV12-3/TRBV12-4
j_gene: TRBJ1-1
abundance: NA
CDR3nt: TGTGCCAGCAGTTTTAATGGAGTTACTGAAGCTTTCTTT
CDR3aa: CASSFNGVTEAFF

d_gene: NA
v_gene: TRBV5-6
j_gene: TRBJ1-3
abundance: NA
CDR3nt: TGTGCCAGCAGCTGGACGGGAACTGGAAACACCATATATTTT
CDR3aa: CASSWTGTGNTIYF

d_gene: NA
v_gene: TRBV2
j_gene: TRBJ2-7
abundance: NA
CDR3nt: TGTGCCAGCGGCGGATACTACGAGCAGTACTTC
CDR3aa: CASGGYYEQYF

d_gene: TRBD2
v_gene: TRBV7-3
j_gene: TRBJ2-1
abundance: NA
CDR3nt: TGTGCCAGCAGCCCCGGCGCGGGGGGGCCCTACAATGAGCAGTTCTTC
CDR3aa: CASSPGAGGPYNEQFF